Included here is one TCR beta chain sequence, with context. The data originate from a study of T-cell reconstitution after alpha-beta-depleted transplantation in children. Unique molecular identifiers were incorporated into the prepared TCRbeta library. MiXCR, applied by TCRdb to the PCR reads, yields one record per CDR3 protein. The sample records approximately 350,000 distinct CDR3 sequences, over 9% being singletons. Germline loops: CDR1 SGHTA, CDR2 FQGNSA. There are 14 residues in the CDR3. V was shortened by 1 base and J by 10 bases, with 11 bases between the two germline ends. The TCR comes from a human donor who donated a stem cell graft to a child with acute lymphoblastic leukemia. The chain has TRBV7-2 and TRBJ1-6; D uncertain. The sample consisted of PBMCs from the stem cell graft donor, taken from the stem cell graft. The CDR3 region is CASSLGDPGSPLHF. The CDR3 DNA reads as TGTGCCAGCAGCTTAGGGGATCCCGGATCACCCCTCCACTTT.